The rows below give T cell receptor beta chains drawn from one sample of a study of neurological immune-mediated disorders. TCRdb recomputed calls from the 5' RACE reads with MiXCR, one row per CDR3 protein. This sample carries about 50,000 distinct CDR3 sequences, more than 8.5% of them seen once, and the ten largest clones take approximately 1.5%. The specimen was PBMCs. All receptors derive from a woman in her forties in good health. Each CDR3 is given without its conserved first and last residue.

TRBV6-5,13,ASSPLGGLEETQY
TRBV24-1,13,ATSESGTGGPPQH
TRBV20-1,13,SARMVAGGPDTQY
TRBV27,13,ASSSPGWGSYEQY
TRBV20-1,15,SASTLAGGPVVNEQF
TRBV9,11,ASSPSESGVVH
TRBV20-1,10,SASGRNQPQH
TRBV12-5,13,ASGLLQGANYGYT
TRBV7-2,13,ASSLDTSGGYEQY
TRBV29-1,12,SVPKDRGINEQY
TRBV20-1,12,SASAGQGEETQY
TRBV5-1,12,ASSSLGEGDEQF
TRBV10-3,10,ASRDRDAPLH
TRBV20-1,13,SARGRGRSNQPQH
TRBV5-1,14,ASSLEGGRSYNEQF
TRBV7-2,11,ASSLVEDTEAF
TRBV25-1,13,ASSVGPRADEKLF
TRBV2,12,ASSVMVGQREQY
TRBV20-1,11,SAESPGNYGYT
TRBV6-5,11,ASSTRTPYEQY
TRBV20-1,12,SARPLAGQETQY
TRBV12-3/TRBV12-4,12,ASSLTGHDTEAF
TRBV29-1,15,SVRTSGRLLSYNEQF
TRBV7-9,13,ASSLVGGGQDTQY
TRBV20-1,11,SAREQNTGELF
TRBV28,16,ASSQLRTSGRAEGEQF
TRBV2,12,ASNLGLTQETQY